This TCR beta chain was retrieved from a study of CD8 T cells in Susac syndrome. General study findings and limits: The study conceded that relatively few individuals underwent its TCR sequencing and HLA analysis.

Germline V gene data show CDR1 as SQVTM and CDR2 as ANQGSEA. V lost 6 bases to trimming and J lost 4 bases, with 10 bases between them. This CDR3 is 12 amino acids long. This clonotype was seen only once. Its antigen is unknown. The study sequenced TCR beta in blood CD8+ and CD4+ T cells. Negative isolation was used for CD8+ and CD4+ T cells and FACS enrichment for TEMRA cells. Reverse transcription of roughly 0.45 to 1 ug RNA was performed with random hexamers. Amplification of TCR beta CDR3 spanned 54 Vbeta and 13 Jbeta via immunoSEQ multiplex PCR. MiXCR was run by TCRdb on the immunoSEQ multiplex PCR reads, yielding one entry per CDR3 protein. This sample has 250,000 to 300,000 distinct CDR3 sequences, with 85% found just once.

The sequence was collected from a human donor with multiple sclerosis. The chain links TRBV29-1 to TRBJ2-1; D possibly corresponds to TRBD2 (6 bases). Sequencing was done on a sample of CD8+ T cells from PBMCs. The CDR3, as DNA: TGCAGCGTAGGGACTCTTTACAATGAGCAGTTCTTC. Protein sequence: CSVGTLYNEQFF.